The rows below give T cell receptor beta chains drawn from one sample of a study of blood T cell repertoires in COVID-19. Produced via immunoSEQ multiplex PCR; TCRdb's table is partial and in-frame only. The sample includes 45,000 to 60,000 clones, more than 75% seen only once; the top ten take about 6%. The source material was PBMCs or T cells enriched from blood (not recorded which). The receptors originated from a woman aged 45-59 years with acute COVID-19. Both conserved end residues are part of each CDR3. D genes are given only for firm matches. A row's size may be missing; if present it is once, few, many or a size class.

NA,TRBJ1-2,TRBD1,13,TRBV18,CASSPTGEPGYTF,TGTGCCAGCTCACCGACAGGGGAGCCTGGCTACACCTTC
NA,TRBJ1-2,TRBD1,17,TRBV11-3,CASSIGQGAYWDYGYTF,TGTGCCAGCAGCATCGGACAGGGGGCATATTGGGACTATGGCTACACCTTC
NA,TRBJ1-2,TRBD1,15,TRBV19,CASSIPGQGNYGYTF,TGTGCCAGTAGTATCCCCGGACAGGGCAACTATGGCTACACCTTC
NA,TRBJ1-2,TRBD1,14,TRBV2,CASSRDRASYGYTF,TGTGCCAGCTCGAGGGACAGAGCCTCCTATGGCTACACCTTC
once,TRBJ2-3,NA,11,TRBV11-2,CASSLGATQYF,TGTGCCAGCAGCCTGGGAGCTACGCAGTATTTT
NA,TRBJ2-7,TRBD1,16,TRBV5-1,CASSKGQGTVTYEQYF,TGCGCCAGCAGCAAAGGACAGGGGACAGTCACCTACGAGCAGTACTTC
NA,TRBJ2-5,NA,13,TRBV18,CASSPRTQETQYF,TGTGCCAGCTCACCTCGGACACAAGAGACCCAGTACTTC
NA,TRBJ2-3,TRBD1,14,TRBV6-5,CASRSGQRRVTQYF,TGTGCCAGCAGATCGGGACAGCGAAGGGTTACGCAGTATTTT